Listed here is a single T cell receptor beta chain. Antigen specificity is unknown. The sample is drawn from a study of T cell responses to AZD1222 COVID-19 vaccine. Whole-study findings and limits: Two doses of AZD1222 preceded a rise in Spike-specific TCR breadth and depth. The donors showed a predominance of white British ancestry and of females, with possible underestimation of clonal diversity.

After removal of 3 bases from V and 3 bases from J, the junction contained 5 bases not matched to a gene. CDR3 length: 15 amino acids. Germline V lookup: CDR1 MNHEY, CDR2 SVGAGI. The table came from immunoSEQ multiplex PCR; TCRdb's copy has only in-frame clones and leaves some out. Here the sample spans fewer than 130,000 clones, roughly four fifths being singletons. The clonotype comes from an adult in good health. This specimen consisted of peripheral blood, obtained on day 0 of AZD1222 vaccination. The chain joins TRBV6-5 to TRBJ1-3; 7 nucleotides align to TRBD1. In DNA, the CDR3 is TGTGCCAGCAGTTATGATAGGGGGCATGGAAACACCATATATTTT. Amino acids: CASSYDRGHGNTIYF.